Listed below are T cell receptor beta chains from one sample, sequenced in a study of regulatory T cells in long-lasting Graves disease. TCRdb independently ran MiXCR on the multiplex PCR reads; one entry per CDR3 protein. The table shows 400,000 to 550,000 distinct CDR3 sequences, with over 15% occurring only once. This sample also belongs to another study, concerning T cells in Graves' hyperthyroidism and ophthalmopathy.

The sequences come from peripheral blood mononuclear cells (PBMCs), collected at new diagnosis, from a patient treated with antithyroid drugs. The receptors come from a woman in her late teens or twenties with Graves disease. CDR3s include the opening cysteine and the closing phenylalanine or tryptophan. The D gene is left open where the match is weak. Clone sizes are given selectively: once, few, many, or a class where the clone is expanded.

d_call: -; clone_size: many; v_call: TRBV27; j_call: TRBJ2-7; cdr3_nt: TGTGCCAGCAGTTATGGGGGAGCCTACGAGCAGTACTTC; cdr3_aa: CASSYGGAYEQYF
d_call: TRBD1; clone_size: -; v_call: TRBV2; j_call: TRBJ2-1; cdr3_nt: TGTGCCAGCAGTGAACGGACAGGTCTTACCGATGAGCAGTTCTTC; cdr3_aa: CASSERTGLTDEQFF
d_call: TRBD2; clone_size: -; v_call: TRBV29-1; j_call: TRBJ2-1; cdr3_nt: TGCGGAAGCGGGAGGGAGGGTTTTGGTCAGCGGTTCTTC; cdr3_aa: CGSGREGFGQRFF
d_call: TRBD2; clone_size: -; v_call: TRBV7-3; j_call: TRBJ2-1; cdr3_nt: TGTGCCAGCAGCTTAAGGTTAACCGCGGCGGGAGGGCCAGGATACAATGAGCAGTTCTTC; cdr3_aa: CASSLRLTAAGGPGYNEQFF
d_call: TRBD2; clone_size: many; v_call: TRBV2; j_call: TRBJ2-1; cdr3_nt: TGTGCCAGCAGTGATTCTAGCGGGACCCCGAGCAATGAGCAGTTCTTC; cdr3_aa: CASSDSSGTPSNEQFF
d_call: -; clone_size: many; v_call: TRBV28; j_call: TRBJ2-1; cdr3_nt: TGTGCCAGCACGGACGATTACAATGAGCAGTTCTTC; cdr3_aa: CASTDDYNEQFF
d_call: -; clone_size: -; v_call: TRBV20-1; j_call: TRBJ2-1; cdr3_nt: TGCAGTGCTGAGAACAGGTACAATGAGCAGTTCTTC; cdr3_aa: CSAENRYNEQFF
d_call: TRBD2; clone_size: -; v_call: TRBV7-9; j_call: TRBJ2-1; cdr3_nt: TGTGCCAGCAGCTTAGGCGGTCTGGCGGGAGGAAGGAGTGAGCAGTTCTTC; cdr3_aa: CASSLGGLAGGRSEQFF
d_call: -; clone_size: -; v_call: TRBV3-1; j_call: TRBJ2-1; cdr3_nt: TGTGCCAGCAGCTCTCGGACGACCAGCTCCTACAATGAGCAGTTCTTC; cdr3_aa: CASSSRTTSSYNEQFF
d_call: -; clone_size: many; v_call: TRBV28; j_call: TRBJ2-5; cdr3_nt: TGTGCCAGCATGCTCGGAGAGGGAAGCCAAGAGACCCAGTACTTC; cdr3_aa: CASMLGEGSQETQYF
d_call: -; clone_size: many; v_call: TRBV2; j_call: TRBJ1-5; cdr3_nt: TGTGCCAGCAGTGGGCAGTTTAGCAATCAGCCCCAGCATTTT; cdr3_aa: CASSGQFSNQPQHF
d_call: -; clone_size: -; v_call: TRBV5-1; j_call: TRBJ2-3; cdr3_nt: TGCGCCAGCAGCACCACGGGCCCCAGGGATACGCAGTATTTT; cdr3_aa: CASSTTGPRDTQYF
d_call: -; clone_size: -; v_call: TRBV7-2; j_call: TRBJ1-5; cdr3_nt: TGTGCCAGCAGCTTAAGAATGGACAAACACTCCAATCAGCCCCAGCATTTT; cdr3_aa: CASSLRMDKHSNQPQHF
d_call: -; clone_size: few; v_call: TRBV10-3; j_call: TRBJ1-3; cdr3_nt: TGTGCCATCAGGCCAGATTCCCGAAACACCATATATTTT; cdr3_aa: CAIRPDSRNTIYF
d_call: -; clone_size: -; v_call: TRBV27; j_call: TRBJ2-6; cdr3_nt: TGTGCCAGCAGTCTCATAGGGGGGATGGAGGGCTCTGGGGCCAACGTCCTGACTTTC; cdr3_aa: CASSLIGGMEGSGANVLTF
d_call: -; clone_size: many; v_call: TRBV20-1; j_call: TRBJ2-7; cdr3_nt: TGCAGTGCTGGGAGTTCCTACGAGCAGTACTTC; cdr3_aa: CSAGSSYEQYF
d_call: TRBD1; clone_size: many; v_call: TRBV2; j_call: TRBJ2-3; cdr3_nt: TGTGCCAGCAGGAGGACAGGACCAGATACGCAGTATTTT; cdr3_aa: CASRRTGPDTQYF
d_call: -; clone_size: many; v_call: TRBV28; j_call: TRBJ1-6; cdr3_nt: TGTGCCAGCAGTCAAAGACTTCGGGACAATTCACCCCTCCACTTT; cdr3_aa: CASSQRLRDNSPLHF
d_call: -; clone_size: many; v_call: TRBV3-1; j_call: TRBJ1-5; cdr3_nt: TGTGCCAGCAGCCAAGACGCAGGGTTTCAGCCCCAGCATTTT; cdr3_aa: CASSQDAGFQPQHF
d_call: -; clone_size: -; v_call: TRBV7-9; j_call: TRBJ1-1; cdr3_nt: TGTGCCAGCAGCCCAGGCGGGGGGAGTGAAGCTTTCTTT; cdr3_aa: CASSPGGGSEAFF
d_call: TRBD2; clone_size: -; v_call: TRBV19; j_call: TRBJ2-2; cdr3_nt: TGTGCCAGTAGTGGGCCAGGACTAGCGGGAGTGCCCGGGGAGCTGTTTTTT; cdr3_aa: CASSGPGLAGVPGELFF
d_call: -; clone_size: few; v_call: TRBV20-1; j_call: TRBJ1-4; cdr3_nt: TGCAGTGCCAGACACGCAACTAATGAAAAACTGTTTTTT; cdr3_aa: CSARHATNEKLFF
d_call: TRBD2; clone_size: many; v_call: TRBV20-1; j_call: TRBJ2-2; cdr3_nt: TGCAGTGCTAGTCCGGCGGGAGGTAACACCGGGGAGCTGTTTTTT; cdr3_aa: CSASPAGGNTGELFF
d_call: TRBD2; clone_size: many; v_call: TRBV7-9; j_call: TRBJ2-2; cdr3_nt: TGTGCCAGCAGCTCTAGCGGGAGGGCCGGTACCGGGGAGCTGTTTTTT; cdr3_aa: CASSSSGRAGTGELFF
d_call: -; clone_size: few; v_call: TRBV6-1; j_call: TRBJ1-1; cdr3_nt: TGTACCAGCAGTGAAATGCCCACAAGGGAGGCTTTCTTT; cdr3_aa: CTSSEMPTREAFF
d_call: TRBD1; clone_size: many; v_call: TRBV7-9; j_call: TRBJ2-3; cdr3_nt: TGTGCCAGCAGCCCGGGACAGCGAGACTTTAGCACAGATACGCAGTATTTT; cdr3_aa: CASSPGQRDFSTDTQYF
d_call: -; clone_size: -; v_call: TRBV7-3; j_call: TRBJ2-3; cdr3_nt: TGTGCCAGCAGCATAAGCGGGAGCACAGATACGCAGTATTTT; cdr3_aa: CASSISGSTDTQYF
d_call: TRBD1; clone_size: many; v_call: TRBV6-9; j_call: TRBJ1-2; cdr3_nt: TGTGCCAGCAGTTCCGCCGGGACAGGGGCACGGTACACCTTC; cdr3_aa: CASSSAGTGARYTF
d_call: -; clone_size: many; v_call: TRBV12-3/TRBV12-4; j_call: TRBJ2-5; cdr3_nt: TGTGCCAGCAGTTTTCGGGAGACCCAGTACTTC; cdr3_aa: CASSFRETQYF
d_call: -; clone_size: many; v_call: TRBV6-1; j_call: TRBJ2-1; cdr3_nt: TGTGCCAGCAGTCCCTGGGGTGAGGGAGATGGCTACAATGAGCAGTTCTTC; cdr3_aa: CASSPWGEGDGYNEQFF
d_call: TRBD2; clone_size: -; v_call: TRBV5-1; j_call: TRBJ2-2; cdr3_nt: TGCGCCAGCAGCGGACTAGCGGGAGATAACACCGGGAAGCTGTTTTTT; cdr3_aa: CASSGLAGDNTGKLFF
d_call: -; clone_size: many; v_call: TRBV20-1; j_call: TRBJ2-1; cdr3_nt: TGCAGTGCTAGTAGTCTAGTAGGGCCAAGCTCCTACAATGAGCAGTTCTTC; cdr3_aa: CSASSLVGPSSYNEQFF
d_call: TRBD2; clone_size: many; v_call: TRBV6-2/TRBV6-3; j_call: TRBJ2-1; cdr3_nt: TGTGCCAGCGGGACTAGCGGGAATCGCAATGAGCAGTTCTTC; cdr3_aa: CASGTSGNRNEQFF
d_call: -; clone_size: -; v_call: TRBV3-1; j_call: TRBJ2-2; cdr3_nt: TGTGCCAGCAGCCAAGGACACAACACCGGGGAGCTGTTTTTT; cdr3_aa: CASSQGHNTGELFF
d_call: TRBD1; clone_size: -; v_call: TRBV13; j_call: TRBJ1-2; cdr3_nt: TGCGCCAGCAGCCGGGGACAGGGGAGGGTGCATGGCAACACCTTC; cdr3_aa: CASSRGQGRVHGNTF
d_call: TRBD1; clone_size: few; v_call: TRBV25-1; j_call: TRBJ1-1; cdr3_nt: TGTGCCAGCAGCCACATGACAGGGGATGAAGCTTTCTTT; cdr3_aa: CASSHMTGDEAFF
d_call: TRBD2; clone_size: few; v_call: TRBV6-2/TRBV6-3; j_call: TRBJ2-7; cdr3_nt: TGTGCCAGCAGGTCTACTAGCGGGAGATCCGGGTCCTACGAGCAGTACTTC; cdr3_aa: CASRSTSGRSGSYEQYF
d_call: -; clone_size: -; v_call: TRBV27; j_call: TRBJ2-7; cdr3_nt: TGTGCCAGCAGTCGAGCCGCCAGCTCCTACGAGCAGTACTTC; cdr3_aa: CASSRAASSYEQYF
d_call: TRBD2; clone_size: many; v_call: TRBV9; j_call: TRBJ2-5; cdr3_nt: TGTGCCAGCTCGCTAGCGGCCAAGGGCGAAGAGACCCAGTACTTC; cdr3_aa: CASSLAAKGEETQYF
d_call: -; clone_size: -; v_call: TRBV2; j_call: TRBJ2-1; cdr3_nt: TGTGCCAGCAGTGAAATACTAGCCCTAAATGAGCAGTTCTTC; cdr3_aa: CASSEILALNEQFF